Sequencing of this T cell receptor (beta chain) was carried out in a study of cytomegalovirus exposure and HLA in healthy donors. The PCR contained 60 Vbeta and 13 Jbeta primers. Clones were read by immunoSEQ multiplex PCR, and TCRdb kept only the in-frame ones, dropping some. The data hold 170,000 or so clones, with 75% to 90% observed a single time. Germline loops: CDR1 MNHEY, CDR2 SMNVEV (reference sequence). The J segment lost 5 bases and the V segment lost 5 bases, leaving 7 bases of the junction unmatched. This CDR3 has 14 amino acids. The sequencing sample was made of PBMCs. This rearrangement joins TRBV27 to TRBJ1-1; 8 nucleotides align to TRBD1. The sequence came from a man between 50 and 59 years old in good health and CMV-seronegative. The CDR3 sequence is CASSPRDRQTEAFF. In DNA, the CDR3 is TGTGCCAGCAGTCCCCGGGACAGGCAAACTGAAGCTTTCTTT.